The present T cell receptor (beta chain) was sequenced within a study of OX40 agonist ivuxolimab in advanced cancers. For the wider study: Ivuxolimab, which targeted the costimulatory receptor OX40 (CD134), was an agonistic, fully human IgG2 monoclonal antibody. Intravenous ivuxolimab was administered to patients every 2 weeks at six dose levels: 0.01, 0.1, 0.3, 1.5, 3 and 10 mg/kg. Among the approximately 54 dose-escalation patients, some 20 had hepatocellular carcinoma, 15 or so melanoma, 9 renal cell carcinoma and 9 head and neck cancer. The dose-escalation cohort was almost 85% male with a mean age of about 54 years, ranging from roughly 23 to 90. Prior anti-PD-1, anti-PD-L1 or anti-CTLA-4 therapy was permitted, and checkpoint inhibitors had been received by about 44% of dose-escalation patients. Partial responses were achieved by three dose-escalation patients, of whom one had hepatocellular carcinoma and two had cutaneous melanoma. The purpose of peripheral TCRbeta sequencing was to test whether ivuxolimab changed TCR sequence diversity and led to clonal T-cell expansion. The paper covers the monotherapy dose-escalation part of the phase I ivuxolimab trial, which included N ≈ 57 patients.

What the research found in general, with its limitations: After ivuxolimab, CD8+ T cells had more expanded clones than CD4+ T cells on average. In partial responders in the 0.1-3.0 mg/kg groups, normalized peripheral clonal expansion was found to be among the lowest, especially among CD8+ T cells. The antigen specificity of the peripheral T cells that underwent clonal expansion was not determined. Low levels of normalized T-cell clonal expansion were also shown by some nonresponding patients. Clonal expansion of both CD4+ and CD8+ blood T cells was observed from baseline to week 6 at doses 0.1 to 3.0 mg/kg.

This clone was found once. What this receptor recognizes is not known. No clone much larger than this one lies a single base away; base qualities are absent. The trial excluded patients who had a history of autoimmune disease or who were on systemic immunosuppression. Peripheral blood for TCR sequencing was drawn from every dose cohort at baseline, at cycle 4 day 1 and at cycle 7 day 1. Samples came from an open-label, multicenter, first-in-human phase I dose-escalation trial of ivuxolimab. The trial enrolled adults with locally advanced or metastatic head and neck squamous cell, hepatocellular, melanoma or renal cell carcinoma. Before TCR sequencing, CD4+ T cells and CD8+ T cells were sorted from peripheral blood as separate populations. Genomic DNA was extracted from sorted cells for sequencing of the TCRbeta CDR3 region. The immunoSEQ Assay was used to sequence the TCRbeta CDR3 regions. This immuneACCESS table, as held by TCRdb, lists in-frame sequences with V and J called but not all clones. Of the missing ones, under half trace to an unresolved V gene in checked studies; the others have no known cause. This sample lists approximately 68,000 clones; around 83% were detected once. Together, the top ten hold approximately 6.7% of the sample.

Taken from the germline V gene, the CDR1 and CDR2 loops are SGHRS and YFSETQ. The CDR3 spans 13 residues, from the cysteine through the phenylalanine. The CDR3 DNA has 39 bases and is translated from base 1. Deletion took 3 bases off V and 6 bases off J, with a span of 12 bases between the germline ends. The chain is made from TRBV5-1 and TRBJ1-1, with TRBD1 tentatively as D gene (6 bases match). The starting material was CD4+ or CD8+ T cells sorted from blood, obtained in a trial of the OX40 agonist ivuxolimab. The receptor was isolated from an adult with an advanced solid tumor such as melanoma, head and neck, liver or kidney cancer. The DNA sequence is given as TGCGCCAGCAGCTATGGAGGGGGTGCTGAAGCTTTCTTT. Its translation reads: CASSYGGGAEAFF.